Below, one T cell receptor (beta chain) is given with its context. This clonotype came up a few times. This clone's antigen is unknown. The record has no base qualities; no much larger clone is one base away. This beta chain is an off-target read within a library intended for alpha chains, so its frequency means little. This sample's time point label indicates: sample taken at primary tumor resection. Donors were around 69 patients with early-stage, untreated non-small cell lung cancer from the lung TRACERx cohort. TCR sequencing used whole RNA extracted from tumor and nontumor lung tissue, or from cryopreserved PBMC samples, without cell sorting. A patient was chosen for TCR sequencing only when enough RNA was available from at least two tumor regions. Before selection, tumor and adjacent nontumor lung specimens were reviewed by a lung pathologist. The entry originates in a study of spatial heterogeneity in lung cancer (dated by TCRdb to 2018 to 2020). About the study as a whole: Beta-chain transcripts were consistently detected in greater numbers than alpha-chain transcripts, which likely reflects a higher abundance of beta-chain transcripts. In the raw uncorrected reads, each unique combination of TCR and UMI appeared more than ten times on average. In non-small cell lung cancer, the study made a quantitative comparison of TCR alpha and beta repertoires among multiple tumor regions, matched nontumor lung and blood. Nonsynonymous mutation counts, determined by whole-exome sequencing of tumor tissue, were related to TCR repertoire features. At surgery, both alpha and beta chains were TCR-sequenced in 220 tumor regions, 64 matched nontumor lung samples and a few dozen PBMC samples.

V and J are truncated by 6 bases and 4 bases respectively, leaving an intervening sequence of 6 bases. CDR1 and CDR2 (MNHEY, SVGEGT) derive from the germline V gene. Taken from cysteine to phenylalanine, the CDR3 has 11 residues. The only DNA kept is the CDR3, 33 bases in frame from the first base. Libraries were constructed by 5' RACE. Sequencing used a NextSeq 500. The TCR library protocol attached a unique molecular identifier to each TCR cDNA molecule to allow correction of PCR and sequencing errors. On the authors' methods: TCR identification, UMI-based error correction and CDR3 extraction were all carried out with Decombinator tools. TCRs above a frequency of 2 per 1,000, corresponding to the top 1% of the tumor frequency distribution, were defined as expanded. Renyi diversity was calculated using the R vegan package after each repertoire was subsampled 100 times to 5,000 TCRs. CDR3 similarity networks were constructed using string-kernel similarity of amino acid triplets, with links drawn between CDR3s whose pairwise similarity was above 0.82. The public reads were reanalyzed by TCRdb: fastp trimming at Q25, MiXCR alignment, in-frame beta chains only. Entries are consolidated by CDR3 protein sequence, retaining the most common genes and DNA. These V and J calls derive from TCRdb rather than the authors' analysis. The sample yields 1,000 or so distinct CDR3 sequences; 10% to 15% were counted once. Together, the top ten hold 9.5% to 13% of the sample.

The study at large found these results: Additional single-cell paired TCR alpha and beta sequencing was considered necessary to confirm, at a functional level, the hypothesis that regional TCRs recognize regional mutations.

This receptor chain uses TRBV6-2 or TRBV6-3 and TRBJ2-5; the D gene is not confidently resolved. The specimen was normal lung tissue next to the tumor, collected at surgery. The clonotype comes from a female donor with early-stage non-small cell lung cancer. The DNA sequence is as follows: TGTGCCAGCAGCGCCGGAGAGACCCAGTACTTC. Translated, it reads CASSAGETQYF.